This T cell receptor (beta chain) emerged from a study of CD8+CD57+ T cells in acquired aplastic anemia. About the study: Isolated CD4+ and CD8+ cells, once sorted, yielded DNA averaging around 3 ug. Where healthy donors were concerned, CD4+ cells averaged about 10 million reads.

According to the study, genomic DNA was the template for TCR beta VDJ and CDR3 profiling. TCRdb used MiXCR to reprocess the reads, holding one entry per CDR3 protein. The profile shows roughly 63,000 distinct CDR3 sequences, around 50% of them singletons. The table lists this clonotype with a count of one. Its matching antigen is unknown. Study results and caveats: About 30 CD8+ CDR3 sequences occurred in both the patients and the controls. Significant differences in CD8+ Simpson's diversity were not observed between patients and controls.

J gave up 3 bases and V 6 bases, and 4 bases lay outside the gene matches. The germline CDR1 and CDR2 sequences are SQVTM and ANQGSEA. This CDR3 is 14 amino acids long. The TCR sequence derives from a human donor in good health, serving as a control. Sequencing was carried out using sorted CD4+, CD8+, or CD8+CD57+ T cells (not recorded which) from PBMCs. The chain carries TRBV29-1 and TRBJ2-2; 10 nucleotides line up with TRBD2. The CDR3 coding sequence is TGCAGCGTGCTAGCGGGGGCCCACACCGGGGAGCTGTTTTTT. Translating it yields CSVLAGAHTGELFF.